A single sample gave rise to the 20 T cell receptor beta chains below, sequenced in a study of T cells in Graves' hyperthyroidism and ophthalmopathy (dated by TCRdb to the late 2010s). The receptor library was made with multiplex PCR. Reads for this sample came from an Illumina HiSeq 2000. The TCR beta CDR3 regions were amplified from the RNA transcripts. For the first round of RT-PCR on the TCR CDR3, the HTBI primer set was used together with the Qiagen OneStep RT-PCR kit. TCRdb reran the public reads through fastp at Q25 and MiXCR, keeping productive beta chains. Rows with a matching CDR3 protein are joined into one entry that keeps the most common DNA and genes. The sample table contains over 150,000 distinct CDR3 sequences; only one count was recorded for approximately 16% of them. The top ten hold around 52% of the sample. The sample comprised blood. These receptors were collected from a woman in her forties or fifties with Graves' hyperthyroidism.

This clonotype was detected many times. The chain has TRBV7-3 and TRBJ2-1, with D hard to call. Trimming cost V 6 bases and J 4 bases, with 13 bases left between them. Germline-derived CDR1 and CDR2 are SGHTA and FQGTGA. CDR3 length: 14 residues. The CDR3 sequence: CASSPGARYNEQFF. The CDR3 DNA reads TGTGCCAGCAGTCCAGGCGCTAGATACAATGAGCAGTTCTTC.

The chain carries TRBV5-4 and TRBJ2-7; D may be TRBD1 (5 bases). V was cut by 0 bases and J by 0 bases, with 7 bases left in between. CDR1 and CDR2 (germline): SGHNT, YYREEE (reference sequence). This CDR3 is built from 14 residues. The CDR3 loop reads CASSLAGHSYEQYF. As DNA, the CDR3 is TGTGCCAGCAGCTTGGCCGGACACTCCTACGAGCAGTACTTC. Based on the CDR3 plus reference TRBV5-4 and TRBJ2-7, the full variable domain is ETGVTQSPTHLIKTRGQQVTLRCSSQSGHNTVSWYQQALGQGPQFIFQYYREEENGRGNFPPRFSGLQFPNYSSELNVNALELDDSALYLCASSLAGHSYEQYFGPGTRLTVT.

The table lists this clonotype with many counts. The chain combines TRBV10-1 with TRBJ2-1; D may be TRBD1 (5 bases). Germline V gene data show CDR1 as WNHNN and CDR2 as SYGVQD (reference sequence). The V end was cut by 3 bases, the J end by 8 bases, with 20 bases between. The CDR3 length is 16 residues. CDR3 region: CASSDIVRGSGDEQFF. In DNA form, the CDR3 reads TGCGCCAGCAGTGATATAGTTAGGGGATCTGGAGATGAGCAGTTCTTC.

To note about this clonotype: Mismatch with germline at one junction end may stem from a read error. The rearrangement uses TRBV5-1 and TRBJ1-1; no definite D call. Germline V lookup: CDR1 SGHRS, CDR2 YFSETQ. The CDR3 has 14 residues. CDR3 loop: CASSLSSQNTGAFF. CDR3 in DNA: TGCGCCAGCAGCTTGTCGAGTCAGAACACTGGAGCTTTCTTT.

This clonotype was seen a handful of times. The chain joins TRBV19 to TRBJ1-5, with TRBD1 identical over 8 bases. The CDR3 consists of 14 residues. Trimming at V came to 3 bases and at J to 6 bases, leaving 4 bases not matched to a gene. Germline lookup yields CDR1 LNHDA and CDR2 SQIVND (reference sequence). The CDR3 nucleotides read TGTGCCAGTAGTATCAGGGGGCCGATTCAGCCCCAGCATTTT. The encoded protein is CASSIRGPIQPQHF.

This chain links TRBV6-1 with TRBJ2-6; tentatively, D is TRBD1 (6 bases). Germline V lookup: CDR1 MNHNS, CDR2 SASEGT. The ends were cut back, 3 bases at V and 1 base at J, with 13 bases in the middle. This CDR3 contains 17 residues. CDR3 amino acids: CASSEGWGQSGANVLTF. The CDR3 nucleotides read TGTGCCAGCAGTGAGGGTTGGGGACAATCTGGGGCCAACGTCCTGACTTTC.

This clonotype was seen many times. The chain employs TRBV7-8 and TRBJ2-3, with TRBD2 matching 13 bases. Losses at the gene ends were 5 bases for V and 6 bases for J; bases not matched to a gene: 5. The CDR3 sequence is 15 residues long. Germline V CDR1 and CDR2: SGHVS, FQNEAQ. CDR3 DNA: TGTGCCAGCAGCATAGGACTAGCGGGAGTGGATACGCAGTATTTT. Protein product: CASSIGLAGVDTQYF. Looking up the rest from reference TRBV7-8 and TRBJ2-3 gives the full variable domain: GAGVSQSPRYKVAKRGQDVALRCDPISGHVSLFWYQQALGQGPEFLTYFQNEAQLDKSGLPSDRFFAERPEGSVSTLKIQRTQQEDSAVYLCASSIGLAGVDTQYFGPGTRLTVL.

In this sample, this clonotype turned up many times. The chain combines TRBV2 with TRBJ1-4; D is ambiguous. The CDR3 loop spans 11 amino acids. V lost 7 bases, J lost 8 bases, and 8 bases lay in between. In germline, CDR1 is SNHLY, CDR2 FYNNEI. The CDR3 DNA reads TGTGCCAGCATTGTTAAGGAAAAACTGTTTTTT. Protein: CASIVKEKLFF.

This clonotype was seen more than once but under ten times. V usage is TRBV7-2 and J usage is TRBJ1-5; no definite D call. CDR3 size: 14 residues. CDR1 and CDR2 (germline): SGHTA, FQGNSA. Trimming left V 1 base short and J 4 bases short, with 8 bases between. CDR3 bases: TGTGCCAGCAGCTTAGATTCCGGGAATCAGCCCCAGCATTTT. Protein product: CASSLDSGNQPQHF.

This clonotype has only a few counts. The chain carries TRBV5-1 and TRBJ1-5; D remains unclear. Trimming removed 4 bases from V and 9 bases from J, with 14 bases in between. Looked up from germline, CDR1 is SGHRS and CDR2 is YFSETQ. The CDR3 loop spans 13 amino acids. The CDR3 reads CASSEDGYRPQHF. As DNA, the CDR3 is TGCGCCAGCAGCGAGGACGGCTATCGGCCCCAGCATTTT. Variable domain in full (rest from reference TRBV5-1 and TRBJ1-5): KAGVTQTPRYLIKTRGQQVTLSCSPISGHRSVSWYQQTPGQGLQFLFEYFSETQRNKGNFPGRFSGRQFSNSRSEMNVSTLELGDSALYLCASSEDGYRPQHFGDGTRLSIL.

A few counts support this clonotype. V usage is TRBV19 and J usage is TRBJ2-2; 9 bases are a match to TRBD1. The CDR3 spans 15 residues. In germline, CDR1 is LNHDA, CDR2 SQIVND (reference sequence). Trimming took 3 bases from V and 7 from J; bases not matched to a gene: 6. In DNA, the CDR3 is TGTGCCAGTAGTATCACAGGGGGCGCGGGCGGGGAGCTGTTTTTT. It yields the protein CASSITGGAGGELFF.

This clonotype was detected many times. The chain is built from TRBV5-1 and TRBJ1-1; 7 nucleotides line up with TRBD1. Germline lookup yields CDR1 SGHRS and CDR2 YFSETQ. V was clipped by 1 base and J by 3 bases; unmatched bases: 9. This CDR3 comprises 16 residues. The CDR3 region is CASSLYRQGLDTEAFF. The CDR3 DNA follows: TGCGCCAGCAGCTTGTACCGACAGGGATTGGACACTGAAGCTTTCTTT.

Ten or more counts support this clonotype. The J gene is TRBJ2-7, the V gene TRBV20-1; weak D call: TRBD2 (6 bases). V lost 5 bases and J 2 bases, leaving 13 bases between the germline ends. This CDR3 contains 13 residues. Germline values: CDR1 DFQATT, CDR2 SNEGSKA (reference sequence). CDR3 DNA: TGCAGTGCTCCTAGGGCGGGAACCTACGAGCAGTACTTC. Amino acids: CSAPRAGTYEQYF.

In its sample, this clonotype was seen many times. The rearrangement links TRBV27 to TRBJ2-1; the match to TRBD1 covers 8 bases. This CDR3 region has 14 residues. The germline V gene encodes CDR1 MNHEY and CDR2 SMNVEV (reference sequence). The ends lost 6 bases at V and 9 bases at J; junction bases unmatched: 10. The CDR3 DNA follows: TGTGCCAGCAGGACAGGGGAGTTTAAGGGTGAGCAGTTCTTC. Its translation: CASRTGEFKGEQFF.

This clonotype was detected a few times. V and J are TRBV19 and TRBJ2-2, with 7 bases fitting TRBD2. The trim removed 3 bases at V and 4 bases at J, leaving 5 bases unmatched. The V gene's germline CDR1 is LNHDA and CDR2 SQIVND (reference sequence). The length of the CDR3 is 15 residues. The CDR3 DNA reads as TGTGCCAGTAGTATGGGCGGGAGTGTCACCGGGGAGCTGTTTTTT. As protein: CASSMGGSVTGELFF.

A word on this clonotype: Being one base from a much bigger clone, this may be a read error. V usage is TRBV29-1 and J usage is TRBJ2-1, with 10 bases matching TRBD1. This CDR3 is 12 amino acids long. Germline CDR1 and CDR2: SQVTM and ANQGSEA. Unmatched junction bases numbered 7, after V lost 7 bases and J lost 10 bases. The CDR3 loop reads CSARTGGYEQFF. CDR3 sequence (DNA): TGCAGCGCAAGGACAGGGGGATACGAGCAGTTCTTC.

Only one count was recorded for this clonotype. The chain combines TRBV12-3 or TRBV12-4 with TRBJ1-2, with D possibly being TRBD1 (6 bases). This CDR3 is built from 14 residues. The V end lost 6 bases, the J end lost 8 bases, and 19 bases lay between the germline ends. CDR3 in DNA: TGTGCCAGCAGACTCACAGGGCGGGGCACAGGCTACACCTTC. Its translation: CASRLTGRGTGYTF.

This clonotype has at least ten counts. The rearrangement joins TRBV6-1 to TRBJ2-7, with D tentatively TRBD1 (6 bases). The CDR3 runs 14 residues. Between the trimmed V and J ends, which lost 6 bases and 3 bases, there was a span of 15 bases. CDR1 and CDR2 (germline): MNHNS, SASEGT. CDR3 coding DNA: TGTGCCAGCAGCCCCCCCACGGACAGCTACGAGCAGTACTTC. Translation: CASSPPTDSYEQYF.

J is TRBJ2-2 and V is TRBV27, with D possibly being TRBD2 (6 bases). Trimming shortened V by 5 bases and J by 2 bases, and 18 bases separated the two germline ends. This CDR3 is 17 amino acids long. The V gene's germline CDR1 is MNHEY and CDR2 SMNVEV (reference sequence). The CDR3 is CASSPPLGSGNTGELFF. Written as DNA, the CDR3 is TGTGCCAGCAGTCCCCCCCTTGGTAGCGGAAACACCGGGGAGCTGTTTTTT.

This clonotype was recorded at least ten times. The chain is built from TRBV6-1 and TRBJ1-1, with D unclear. Germline V gives CDR1 MNHNS, CDR2 SASEGT. Trimming pared 6 bases from V and 1 base from J, leaving 12 bases between. The CDR3 is made up of 14 amino acids. The CDR3, as DNA: TGTGCCAGCAGCCGCGTATCCTCGAACACTGAAGCTTTCTTT. This encodes CASSRVSSNTEAFF.